These 11 T cell receptor beta chains were all obtained from the same sample, sequenced in a study of blood T cell repertoires in COVID-19. Sequencing was performed with immunoSEQ multiplex PCR; in TCRdb, only in-frame clones are kept and a portion is missing. The sample has nearly 250,000 clones, approximately 85% seen once. The sample taken for sequencing was PBMCs or T cells enriched from blood (not recorded which). The receptors come from a woman between 45 and 65 years old with acute COVID-19.

This clone was seen a few times. The rearrangement links TRBV4-3 to TRBJ2-3, with TRBD2 identical over 9 bases. Germline CDR1 LGHNA, CDR2 YSLEER. V lost 4 bases, J lost 2 bases, and 7 bases stayed unmatched. This CDR3 contains 16 residues. This chain's CDR3 is CASSPQAGGFTDTQYF. In DNA, the CDR3 is TGCGCCAGCAGCCCCCAAGCGGGGGGCTTCACAGATACGCAGTATTTT.

This chain joins TRBV24-1 and TRBJ1-3; D uncertain. This CDR3 comprises 17 residues. Trimming took 3 bases from V and 1 from J, leaving 15 bases between them. Germline assignment: CDR1 KGHDR and CDR2 SFDVKD. CDR3 sequence: CATSDPDLRASGNTIYF. The CDR3 region has the DNA TGTGCCACCAGTGATCCGGACTTGCGCGCGTCTGGAAACACCATATATTTT.

V usage is TRBV2 and J usage is TRBJ2-7; the D gene is possibly TRBD1 (5 bases). CDR1 and CDR2 from the germline V gene are SNHLY and FYNNEI. The CDR3 has 12 amino acids. The V and J ends lost 6 bases and 2 bases respectively, with 8 bases between them. The CDR3 region has the DNA TGTGCCAGCAGATCGGACACCTACGAGCAGTACTTC. It translates to CASRSDTYEQYF.

This chain uses TRBV18 with TRBJ2-7, with 10 bases lining up with TRBD1. Germline values: CDR1 KGHSH, CDR2 LQKENI. The J segment lost 0 bases and the V segment lost 3 bases, leaving 5 bases of the junction unmatched. This CDR3 comprises 16 residues. The CDR3 reads CASSPGQGGPSYEQYF. Here the CDR3 DNA reads TGTGCCAGCTCACCCGGACAGGGGGGCCCCTCCTACGAGCAGTACTTC.

Comment on this clone: At the DNA level, this CDR3 is encoded by other sequences in the same sample as well. The chain employs TRBV2 and TRBJ1-3; TRBD1 aligns across 7 bases. CDR1 and CDR2 from the germline V gene are SNHLY and FYNNEI. CDR3 length equals 13 residues. J lost 4 bases, V lost 4 bases, and 1 base had no gene match. The chain's CDR3 is CASSGTGGNTIYF. CDR3 DNA: TGTGCCAGCAGTGGGACAGGAGGAAACACCATATATTTT.

The chain couples TRBV7-9 to TRBJ1-4; the D is unclear. Trimming took off 6 bases at V and 4 bases at J, with 9 bases between the two ends. This CDR3 is built from 13 residues. Looked up from germline, CDR1 is SEHNR and CDR2 is FQNEAQ (reference sequence). As DNA, the CDR3 is TGTGCCAGCAGACAAAACAGTAATGAAAAACTGTTTTTT. Its translation is CASRQNSNEKLFF.

The chain links TRBV19 to TRBJ2-5; TRBD2 aligns across 7 bases. This CDR3 region has 13 residues. The V gene end was trimmed by 9 bases and the J gene end by 5 bases; junction bases not matched to a gene: 9. Germline CDR1 reads LNHDA; CDR2 reads SQIVND (reference sequence). CDR3 in amino acids: CASLPVGGETQYF. CDR3 bases: TGTGCCAGCCTCCCGGTGGGGGGGGAGACCCAGTACTTC.

In DNA, the CDR3 is TGTGCCAGCAGTTACGGGACAGCCCAGGGGGAAAAACTGTTTTTT. As protein: CASSYGTAQGEKLFF. The V gene is TRBV6-5, the J gene TRBJ1-4; TRBD1 matches 7 bases. Per germline, CDR1 MNHEY and CDR2 SVGAGI. The CDR3 consists of 15 residues. The J segment lost 8 bases and the V segment lost 2 bases, leaving 8 bases of the junction unmatched.

V usage is TRBV19 and J usage is TRBJ1-5; 7 bases agree with TRBD1. The CDR3 has 15 residues. Unmatched junction bases numbered 10, after V lost 4 bases and J lost 7 bases. Per germline, CDR1 LNHDA and CDR2 SQIVND (reference sequence). This chain's CDR3 is CASSKKGAGEQPQHF. The CDR3 nucleotides read TGTGCCAGTAGTAAGAAGGGGGCCGGGGAGCAGCCCCAGCATTTT. Filled out from reference TRBV19 and TRBJ1-5, the complete variable domain reads DGGITQSPKYLFRKEGQNVTLSCEQNLNHDAMYWYRQDPGQGLRLIYYSQIVNDFQKGDIAEGYSVSREKKESFPLTVTSAQKNPTAFYLCASSKKGAGEQPQHFGDGTRLSIL.

The V call is TRBV3-1 (or the pseudogene TRBV3-2), the J call TRBJ1-2; D ambiguous. This CDR3 is 15 amino acids long. CDR1 is LGHDT, CDR2 YNNKEL, per germline (reference sequence). Deletions cut 0 bases from V and 4 bases from J, with 12 bases between. Written as DNA, the CDR3 is TGTGCCAGCAGCCAAGAACTCATTTATGGCTATGGCTACACCTTC. This translates into CASSQELIYGYGYTF.

The chain is built from TRBV27 and TRBJ1-2, with TRBD1 as a possible D gene (6 bases). V lost 4 bases and J lost 7, with 13 bases in between. CDR3 length: 13 amino acids. In germline, CDR1 is MNHEY, CDR2 SMNVEV (reference sequence). CDR3 nucleotides: TGTGCCAGCAGTTCACAGGGATCCCCTGGCTACACCTTC. This gives the protein CASSSQGSPGYTF.